A selection of T cell receptor beta chains follows, all from one sample in a study of siplizumab effects on memory and regulatory T cells. Sequenced by immunoSEQ multiplex PCR; TCRdb stores in-frame clones only, minus some. The sample contains approximately 100,000 clones, 91% of which appear only once. Sequencing used CD4+ T cells sorted from blood. These receptors originate from a human donor in good health. Some clones in this sample may be carry-over from other donors' samples. CDR3s include the opening cysteine and the closing phenylalanine or tryptophan. The order of the fields is J gene, clone size, V gene, D gene, CDR3 DNA, CDR3 protein. The D gene is left open where the match is weak. Clone size appears in some rows only: once, few, many, or a class for an expanded clone.

J: TRBJ1-5; size: .; V: TRBV7-8; D: TRBD1; DNA: TGTGCCAGCAGCTTAAGCACAGGGGGGGGGCAGCCCCAGCATTTT; CDR3: CASSLSTGGGQPQHF
J: TRBJ1-1; size: once; V: TRBV9; D: .; DNA: TGTGCCAGCAGCGTAGCGGGAACCGTCCCGACTGAAGCTTTCTTT; CDR3: CASSVAGTVPTEAFF
J: TRBJ1-1; size: .; V: TRBV11-3; D: .; DNA: TGTGCCAGCAGCTTAGAACCTCGCACTGAAGCTTTCTTT; CDR3: CASSLEPRTEAFF
J: TRBJ1-1; size: .; V: TRBV6-5; D: .; DNA: TGTGCCAGCAGTTACCGCACGGGGGAGACTGAAGCTTTCTTT; CDR3: CASSYRTGETEAFF
J: TRBJ2-2; size: .; V: TRBV19; D: .; DNA: TGTGCCAGTAGTTGGTGGGGGGACACCGGGGAGCTGTTTTTT; CDR3: CASSWWGDTGELFF
J: TRBJ2-3; size: .; V: TRBV5-4; D: .; DNA: TGTGCCAGCAGCCCGGCCCTGGCGGGGCAGAGAGATACGCAGTATTTT; CDR3: CASSPALAGQRDTQYF
J: TRBJ2-1; size: .; V: TRBV9; D: .; DNA: TGTGCCAGCAGCGTAGGTTTGAATGAGCAGTTCTTC; CDR3: CASSVGLNEQFF
J: TRBJ1-2; size: once; V: TRBV6-6; D: TRBD1; DNA: TGTGCCAGCAGTTACGGAGCGGCAGGGGGGGACTATGGCTACACCTTC; CDR3: CASSYGAAGGDYGYTF
J: TRBJ1-2; size: .; V: TRBV19; D: .; DNA: TGTGCCAGTAGTACGAATGACGGATATGGCTACACCTTC; CDR3: CASSTNDGYGYTF
J: TRBJ1-1; size: .; V: TRBV6-1; D: .; DNA: TGTGCCAGCATACTCAGGGGCGGGAACACTGAAGCTTTCTTT; CDR3: CASILRGGNTEAFF
J: TRBJ2-7; size: .; V: TRBV7-3; D: .; DNA: TGTGCCAGCAGCTCCCGCCCAGCGGCCCCCTACGAGCAGTACTTC; CDR3: CASSSRPAAPYEQYF
J: TRBJ1-2; size: .; V: TRBV28; D: TRBD1; DNA: TGTGCCAGCAGTTTCTCAGGGGGAAAGGGCTACACCTTC; CDR3: CASSFSGGKGYTF
J: TRBJ1-1; size: .; V: TRBV27; D: .; DNA: TGTGCCAGCATAAATGGGGGAAAAGGGGGGAACACTGAAGCTTTCTTT; CDR3: CASINGGKGGNTEAFF
J: TRBJ2-1; size: .; V: TRBV23-1; D: TRBD1; DNA: TGCGCCAGCAGTCCACCCGGGACAGGGGTTAGCTATGAGCAGTTCTTC; CDR3: CASSPPGTGVSYEQFF
J: TRBJ2-7; size: .; V: TRBV7-3; D: .; DNA: TGTGCCAGCAGCGCCCTAGGTAATTTCGAGCAGTACTTC; CDR3: CASSALGNFEQYF
J: TRBJ2-7; size: .; V: TRBV2; D: .; DNA: TGTGCCGGATCAGGGGGGGGACGTTACGAGCAGTACTTC; CDR3: CAGSGGGRYEQYF
J: TRBJ2-3; size: .; V: TRBV5-1; D: TRBD2; DNA: TGCGCCAGCAGCCCAAGGACTAGCGGCACAGATACGCAGTATTTT; CDR3: CASSPRTSGTDTQYF
J: TRBJ2-7; size: .; V: TRBV28; D: TRBD1; DNA: TGTGCCAGCAGCTGGATAGGACAGGGGGCTTACGAGCAGTACTTC; CDR3: CASSWIGQGAYEQYF
J: TRBJ1-1; size: .; V: TRBV6-5; D: TRBD1; DNA: TGTGCCAGCAGTATGACAGGGGGCAACACTGAAGCTTTCTTT; CDR3: CASSMTGGNTEAFF
J: TRBJ1-2; size: .; V: TRBV6-5; D: .; DNA: TGTGCCAGCAGTTACTCAGGGGACTATGGCTACACCTTC; CDR3: CASSYSGDYGYTF
J: TRBJ2-6; size: .; V: TRBV5-1; D: .; DNA: TGCGCCAGCGGCTCAACTTCCGGGCCCTCTGGGGCCAACGTCCTGACTTTC; CDR3: CASGSTSGPSGANVLTF
J: TRBJ2-7; size: .; V: TRBV9; D: TRBD2; DNA: TGTGCCAGCAGCCTCGGACTAGGGTACGAGCAGTACTTC; CDR3: CASSLGLGYEQYF
J: TRBJ2-7; size: .; V: TRBV7-3; D: .; DNA: TGCGCCAGCAGCCTTAATACCGGGTCCCCGAAGGACGAGCAGTACTTC; CDR3: CASSLNTGSPKDEQYF
J: TRBJ1-2; size: once; V: TRBV6-1; D: .; DNA: TGTGCCAGCAGACGGGACCCGAGAACCCATGGCTACACCTTC; CDR3: CASRRDPRTHGYTF
J: TRBJ1-5; size: few; V: TRBV18; D: TRBD1; DNA: TGTGCCAGCTCGTCAGGGGGCGCGACCGGTCAGCCCCAGCATTTT; CDR3: CASSSGGATGQPQHF
J: TRBJ2-1; size: .; V: TRBV2; D: .; DNA: TGTGCCAGCAGATCTCCCACCGGAGCGGGTATCAATGAGCAGTTCTTC; CDR3: CASRSPTGAGINEQFF
J: TRBJ2-3; size: .; V: TRBV18; D: .; DNA: TGTGCCAGCTCACCGACTCAGCTCAGCCCGAGGGATACGCAGTATTTT; CDR3: CASSPTQLSPRDTQYF
J: TRBJ1-1; size: .; V: TRBV9; D: TRBD1; DNA: TGTGCCAGCAGCGCCGGGACAGCGAACACTGAAGCTTTCTTT; CDR3: CASSAGTANTEAFF
J: TRBJ2-7; size: .; V: TRBV11-1; D: TRBD2; DNA: TGTGCCAGCAGCTGGCTAGCGGGAGTTACCTACGAGCAGTACTTC; CDR3: CASSWLAGVTYEQYF
J: TRBJ2-7; size: few; V: TRBV5-1; D: .; DNA: TGCGCCAGCAGGTGGGCAGGCGAAGGGGAGCAGTACTTC; CDR3: CASRWAGEGEQYF
J: TRBJ2-5; size: .; V: TRBV27; D: .; DNA: TGTGCCAGCCAACCGTTTGGGGGGCAAGAGACCCAGTACTTC; CDR3: CASQPFGGQETQYF
J: TRBJ1-6; size: few; V: TRBV2; D: TRBD1; DNA: TGTGCCAGCACCAACAGGGACAGGGGGCGGAATTCACCCCTCCACTTT; CDR3: CASTNRDRGRNSPLHF